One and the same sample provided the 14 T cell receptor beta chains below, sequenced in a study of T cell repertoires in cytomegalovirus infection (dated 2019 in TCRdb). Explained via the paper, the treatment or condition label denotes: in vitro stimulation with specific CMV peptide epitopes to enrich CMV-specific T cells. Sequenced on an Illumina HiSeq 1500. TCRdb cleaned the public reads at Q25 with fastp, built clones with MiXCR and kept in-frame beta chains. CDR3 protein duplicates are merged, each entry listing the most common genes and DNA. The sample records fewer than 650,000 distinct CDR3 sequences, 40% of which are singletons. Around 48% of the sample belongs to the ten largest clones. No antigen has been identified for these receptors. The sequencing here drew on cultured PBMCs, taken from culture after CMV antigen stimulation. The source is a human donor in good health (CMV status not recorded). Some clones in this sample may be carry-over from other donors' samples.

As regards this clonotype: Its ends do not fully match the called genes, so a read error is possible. CDR3 region: CASSLDRRGNQPQHF. The DNA for the CDR3 is TGTGCCAGTAGTTTAGATCGGAGGGGGAATCAGCCCCAGCATTTT. V usage is TRBV19 and J usage is TRBJ1-5; D is perhaps TRBD1 (6 bases). The CDR3 is 15 amino acids. The germline gives CDR1 LNHDA, CDR2 SQIVND (reference sequence).

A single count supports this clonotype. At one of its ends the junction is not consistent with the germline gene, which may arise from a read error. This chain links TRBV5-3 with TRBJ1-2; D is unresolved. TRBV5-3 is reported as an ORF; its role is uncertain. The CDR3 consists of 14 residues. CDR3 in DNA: TGTGCCAGCAGCTTGCCAGGTACATTCTATGGCTACACCTTC. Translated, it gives CASSLPGTFYGYTF.

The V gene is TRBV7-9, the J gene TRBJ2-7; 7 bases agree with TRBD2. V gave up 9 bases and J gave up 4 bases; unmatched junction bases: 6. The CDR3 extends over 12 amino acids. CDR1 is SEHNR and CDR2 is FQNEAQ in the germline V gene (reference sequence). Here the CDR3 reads CASGDYDYEQYF. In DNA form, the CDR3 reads TGTGCCAGTGGGGACTACGATTACGAGCAGTACTTC.

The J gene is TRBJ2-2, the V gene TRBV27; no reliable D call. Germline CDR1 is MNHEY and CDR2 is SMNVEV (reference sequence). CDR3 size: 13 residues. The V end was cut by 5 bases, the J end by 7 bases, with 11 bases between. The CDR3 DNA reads TGTGCCAGCAGTCCGCCCCCCATCGGGGAGCTGTTTTTT. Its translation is CASSPPPIGELFF.

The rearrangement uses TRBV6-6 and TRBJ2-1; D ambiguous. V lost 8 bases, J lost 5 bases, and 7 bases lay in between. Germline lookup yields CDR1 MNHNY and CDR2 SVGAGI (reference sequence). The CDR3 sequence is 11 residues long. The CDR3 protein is CASALNNEQFF. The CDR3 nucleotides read TGTGCCAGCGCCCTCAACAATGAGCAGTTCTTC.

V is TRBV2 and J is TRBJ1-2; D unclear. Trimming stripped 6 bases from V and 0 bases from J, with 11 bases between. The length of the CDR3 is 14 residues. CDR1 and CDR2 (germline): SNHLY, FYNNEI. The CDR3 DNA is TGTGCCAGCAGCTTCCAGAGACCTAACTATGGCTACACCTTC. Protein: CASSFQRPNYGYTF.

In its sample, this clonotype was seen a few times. The CDR3 here is CASSELLGQSEQYF. DNA for the CDR3: TGTGCCAGCAGTGAGCTTCTGGGTCAAAGCGAGCAGTACTTC. The V gene is TRBV6-1, the J gene TRBJ2-7, with D uncertain. This CDR3 has 14 residues. Germline CDR1 and CDR2: MNHNS and SASEGT. V lost 3 bases to trimming and J lost 6 bases, with 15 bases between them.

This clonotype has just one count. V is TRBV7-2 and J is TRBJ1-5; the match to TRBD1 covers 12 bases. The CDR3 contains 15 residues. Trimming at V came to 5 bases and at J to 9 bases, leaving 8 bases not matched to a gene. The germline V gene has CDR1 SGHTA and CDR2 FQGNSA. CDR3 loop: CASSPGTGGARPQHF. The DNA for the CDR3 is TGTGCCAGCAGCCCAGGGACAGGGGGCGCCCGGCCCCAGCATTTT.

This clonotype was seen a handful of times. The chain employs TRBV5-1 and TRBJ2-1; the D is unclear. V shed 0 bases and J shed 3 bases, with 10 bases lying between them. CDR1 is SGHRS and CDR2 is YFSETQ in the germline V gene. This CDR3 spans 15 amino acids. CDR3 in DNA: TGCGCCAGCAGCTTGGACTCCCTGGGCTACAATGAGCAGTTCTTC. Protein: CASSLDSLGYNEQFF.

CDR3: CASSQGTSGGYEQFF. The CDR3 DNA reads as TGCGCCAGCAGCCAAGGGACTAGCGGGGGATATGAGCAGTTCTTC. V is TRBV4-1 and J is TRBJ2-1; TRBD2 aligns across 13 bases. Germline-derived CDR1 and CDR2 are MGHRA and YSYEKL. V shed 1 base, J shed 8 bases, and the junction held 2 bases outside the gene matches. The CDR3 sequence is 15 residues long.

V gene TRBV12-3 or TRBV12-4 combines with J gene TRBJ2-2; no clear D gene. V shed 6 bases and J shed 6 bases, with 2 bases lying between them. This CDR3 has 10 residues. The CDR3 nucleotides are TGTGCCAGCAGAGCCGGGGAGCTGTTTTTT. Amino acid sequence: CASRAGELFF.

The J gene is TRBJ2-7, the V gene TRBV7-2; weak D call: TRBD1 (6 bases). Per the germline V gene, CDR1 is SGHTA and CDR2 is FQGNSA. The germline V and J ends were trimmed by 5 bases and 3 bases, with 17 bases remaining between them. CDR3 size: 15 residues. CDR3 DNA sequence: TGTGCCAGCAGCACGACAGGTAGCATACTCTACGAGCAGTACTTC. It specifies CASSTTGSILYEQYF.

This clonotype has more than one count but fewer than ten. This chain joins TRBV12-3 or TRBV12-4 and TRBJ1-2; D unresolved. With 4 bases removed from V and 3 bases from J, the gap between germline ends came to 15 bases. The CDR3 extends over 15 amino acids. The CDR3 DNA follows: TGTGCCAGCAGTTCTCGATTAGCCCTTGACTATGGCTACACCTTC. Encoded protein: CASSSRLALDYGYTF.

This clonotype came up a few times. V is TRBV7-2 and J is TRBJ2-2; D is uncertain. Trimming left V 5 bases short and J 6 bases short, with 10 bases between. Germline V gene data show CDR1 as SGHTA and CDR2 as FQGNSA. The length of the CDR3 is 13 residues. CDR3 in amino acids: CASSLRPAGELFF. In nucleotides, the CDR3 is TGTGCCAGCAGCCTGAGACCCGCCGGGGAGCTGTTTTTT.